This T cell receptor beta chain emerged from a study of sequential checkpoint blockade in melanoma. Study in general: After both sequences, patients received maintenance nivolumab.

Treatment specified: randomized to nivolumab then ipilimumab (arm A) or the reverse (arm B). DNA-damaging chemotherapy had not been given to any patient beforehand. Libraries were prepared by immunoSEQ multiplex PCR; TCRdb keeps only in-frame clonotypes and omits some of them. The table lists tens of thousands of clones, less than 90% of them singletons. In its sample, this clone was seen once. The clonotype comes from a human donor with melanoma. Source: CD8+ T cells sorted from blood (inferred from file names), taken from a patient given nivolumab and ipilimumab in sequence.

The CDR3 loop is CASSRRAGETGELFF. Written as DNA, the CDR3 is TGTGCCAGCAGTCGGCGGGCGGGAGAAACCGGGGAGCTGTTTTTT. This sequence joins TRBV27 and TRBJ2-2; TRBD2 aligns across 7 bases. CDR3 length: 15 amino acids. Trimming removed 5 bases from V and 5 bases from J; junction bases left unmatched: 8. The germline CDR1 and CDR2 sequences are MNHEY and SMNVEV (reference sequence).